The 20 T cell receptor beta chains presented below share a single source sample, sequenced in a study of vaccination and CD4 T cells after COVID-19. The antigens these receptors bind are not known. The Oncomine TCR Beta short-read assay was what sequenced the DNA obtained from cultured CD4+ T cells. TCRdb reprocessed the PCR reads with MiXCR, giving one entry per CDR3 protein. Among around 3,900 distinct CDR3 sequences listed, 20% to 25% were seen once. Treatment of the sample: approximately 11-day PBMC culture with coronavirus spike peptide pools or control peptides (ViraFEST assay). Material for sequencing was CD4+ T cells from blood, cultured in vitro. The receptors shown here come from a human donor who had recovered from COVID-19.

The chain combines TRBV6-1 with TRBJ2-1, with 10 bases that match TRBD2. Looked up from germline, CDR1 is MNHNS and CDR2 is SASEGT. The CDR3 length is 17 residues. The junction had 7 bases not matched to a gene; V was cut back by 5 bases and J by 0 bases. The DNA of the CDR3 is TGTGCCAGCAGTAAACTAGCGGGGCACAGCTCCTACAATGAGCAGTTCTTC. It specifies CASSKLAGHSSYNEQFF.

J is TRBJ1-5 and V is TRBV6-1, with D perhaps TRBD1 (5 bases). Per the germline V gene, CDR1 is MNHNS and CDR2 is SASEGT. Trimming removed 1 base at V and 4 bases at J, with 8 bases between. CDR3 size: 14 residues. The CDR3 bases are TGTGCCAGCAGTGAAGGGGGGGGGAATCAGCCCCAGCATTTT. The encoded protein is CASSEGGGNQPQHF.

This clonotype is medium-sized in the sample. The J gene is TRBJ2-5, the V gene TRBV20-1; 13 bases match TRBD2. Per germline, CDR1 DFQATT and CDR2 SNEGSKA (reference sequence). The CDR3 totals 15 residues. V was pared by 3 bases and J by 1 base, with 2 bases of the junction left unmatched. The CDR3 DNA follows: TGCAGTGCTAGCCGGACTAGCGGGGGCCAAGAGACCCAGTACTTC. Amino acids: CSASRTSGGQETQYF.

This clonotype was observed a few times. The chain links TRBV4-1 to TRBJ1-2; D is perhaps TRBD1 (5 bases). Trimming took 5 bases from V and 2 from J, leaving 18 bases between them. Germline CDR1 MGHRA, CDR2 YSYEKL. The CDR3 runs to 16 residues. CDR3 loop: CASSGPGTSTNYGYTF. DNA for the CDR3: TGCGCCAGCAGCGGTCCCGGGACGTCAACAAACTATGGCTACACCTTC.

This clonotype is medium-sized by share. The V call is TRBV6-5, the J call TRBJ1-2; D unclear. The V gene lost 0 bases and the J gene lost 8 bases, with 10 bases spanning the gap. The CDR3 is made up of 13 amino acids. Germline CDR1 and CDR2: MNHEY and SVGAGI. CDR3 coding DNA: TGTGCCAGCAGTTACTCTAGAAGTAACGGCTACACCTTC. This gives the protein CASSYSRSNGYTF.

This clonotype is medium-sized (0.01 to 0.1%) within its sample. This sequence joins TRBV6-1 and TRBJ1-5; 7 bases match TRBD1. The CDR3 runs 15 residues. With V trimmed by 4 bases and J by 6 bases, 9 bases remained unmatched. Germline CDR1 is MNHNS and CDR2 is SASEGT. CDR3 nucleotides: TGTGCCAGCAGTGCGACAGGGAATTTGGTTCAGCCCCAGCATTTT. Its translation is CASSATGNLVQPQHF.

The J gene is TRBJ2-5, the V gene TRBV30; D possibly corresponds to TRBD1 (8 bases). CDR3 length equals 17 residues. From germline, CDR1 is GTSNPN and CDR2 SVGIG (reference sequence). The V end lost 0 bases, the J end lost 1 base, and 18 bases lay between the germline ends. The CDR3 sequence is CAWSVHPQGGFQETQYF. CDR3 DNA sequence: TGTGCCTGGAGTGTACACCCACAGGGGGGGTTCCAAGAGACCCAGTACTTC. The complete variable domain, with remaining parts taken from reference TRBV30 and TRBJ2-5, reads SQTIHQWPATLVQPVGSPLSLECTVEGTSNPNLYWYRQAAGRGLQLLFYSVGIGQISSEVPQNLSASRPQDRQFILSSKKLLLSDSGFYLCAWSVHPQGGFQETQYFGPGTRLLVL.

The V call is TRBV19, the J call TRBJ1-5, with D tentatively TRBD1 (5 bases). V gave up 8 bases and J gave up 0 bases, with 14 bases separating them. The CDR3 is 15 amino acids. Per the germline V gene, CDR1 is LNHDA and CDR2 is SQIVND (reference sequence). The CDR3 DNA follows: TGTGCCAGTGGGGGGGTCCCTTATAGCAATCAGCCCCAGCATTTT. Its translation is CASGGVPYSNQPQHF.

This clonotype was recorded a few times. The gene calls are TRBV6-1 and TRBJ1-5, with 9 positions matching TRBD1. The CDR3 extends over 16 amino acids. The germline gives CDR1 MNHNS, CDR2 SASEGT. V lost 4 bases, J lost 1 base, and 5 bases stayed unmatched. CDR3 nucleotides: TGTGCCAGCAGTGTTAACAGGGGGCCGAGCAATCAGCCCCAGCATTTT. It specifies CASSVNRGPSNQPQHF.

This chain connects TRBV2 to TRBJ2-1; perhaps TRBD2 as D (5 bases). The germline V and J ends were trimmed by 6 bases and 3 bases, with 9 bases remaining between them. The CDR3 spans 13 residues. Germline V CDR1 and CDR2: SNHLY, FYNNEI. In DNA form, the CDR3 reads TGTGCCAGCAGATCGAGGGTCTACAATGAGCAGTTCTTC. Amino acids: CASRSRVYNEQFF.

The rearrangement uses TRBV7-2 and TRBJ2-5; possible D gene TRBD2, 7 bases. The CDR3 contains 14 residues. The V end was cut by 2 bases, the J end by 7 bases, with 14 bases between. Germline-derived CDR1 and CDR2 are SGHTA and FQGNSA. This CDR3 is CASSLLQAGATQYF. The CDR3 bases are TGTGCCAGCAGCTTACTTCAGGCGGGGGCGACCCAGTACTTC. Variable domain in full (rest from reference TRBV7-2 and TRBJ2-5): GAGVSQSPSNKVTEKGKDVELRCDPISGHTALYWYRQSLGQGLEFLIYFQGNSAPDKSGLPSDRFSAERTGGSVSTLTIQRTQQEDSAVYLCASSLLQAGATQYFGPGTRLLVL.

This clonotype showed up just a few times. The CDR3 coding sequence is TGTGCCAGCAGTACGCAACGTGGTCTAGGGACAGGGACCCTATACGAGCAGTACTTC. Protein product: CASSTQRGLGTGTLYEQYF. The gene calls are TRBV6-1 and TRBJ2-7; TRBD1 matches at 9 bases. With 5 bases clipped from V and 4 bases from J, the junction kept 21 bases outside the gene matches. The CDR3 runs 19 residues. The germline V gene encodes CDR1 MNHNS and CDR2 SASEGT.

By share of the sample, this clonotype is medium-sized (0.01 to 0.1%). The chain links TRBV6-1 to TRBJ2-7, with D uncertain. V gave up 1 base and J gave up 6 bases, with 4 bases separating them. This CDR3 has 11 residues. Germline V gene lookup returns CDR1 MNHNS and CDR2 SASEGT. The CDR3 DNA reads as TGTGCCAGCAGTGAAGTTGGCGAGCAGTACTTC. Amino acid sequence: CASSEVGEQYF.

The chain carries TRBV20-1 and TRBJ1-3; D remains unclear. This CDR3 contains 13 residues. V was trimmed by 0 bases and J by 4 bases, leaving 7 bases between them. Germline lookup yields CDR1 DFQATT and CDR2 SNEGSKA (reference sequence). The CDR3 region is CSARDQGGNTIYF. CDR3 sequence (DNA): TGCAGTGCTAGAGATCAAGGGGGAAACACCATATATTTT.

The chain joins TRBV11-3 to TRBJ2-5; 9 bases line up with TRBD1. J was trimmed by 4 bases and V by 5 bases; bases with no gene match: 8. Germline loops: CDR1 SGHNT, CDR2 YENEEA. CDR3 length equals 15 residues. The CDR3 here is CASSRPGQGGETQYF. CDR3 DNA: TGTGCCAGCAGCCGTCCGGGACAGGGAGGAGAGACCCAGTACTTC.

This clonotype has a handful of counts. The rearrangement joins TRBV27 to TRBJ2-2, with D tentatively TRBD1 (6 bases). The CDR3 consists of 14 residues. V lost 4 bases and J 7 bases, leaving 13 bases between the germline ends. Germline CDR1 reads MNHEY; CDR2 reads SMNVEV (reference sequence). The CDR3 here is CASSWGIGGGELFF. The DNA of the CDR3 is TGTGCCAGCAGTTGGGGGATAGGGGGCGGGGAGCTGTTTTTT.

This clonotype is labeled medium-sized (0.01 to 0.1%). Sequence at one end of the junction differs from germline and may be a read error. The J gene is TRBJ1-5, the V gene TRBV7-7; D is possibly TRBD1 (6 bases). The CDR3 spans 14 residues. The germline V gene has CDR1 SSHAT and CDR2 FNYEAQ (reference sequence). The CDR3 DNA reads as TGTGCTAGCAGCTTAGGGGGTAGGCGTCAGCCCCAGCATTTT. The encoded protein is CASSLGGRRQPQHF.

The chain combines TRBV5-6 with TRBJ2-5; D not certain. CDR1 and CDR2 (germline): SGHDT, YYEEEE. This CDR3 is built from 13 residues. V was pared by 0 bases and J by 4 bases, with 7 bases between. Here the CDR3 reads CASSLGDRETQYF. CDR3 DNA: TGTGCCAGCAGCTTGGGTGACCGAGAGACCCAGTACTTC.

A few counts support this clonotype. The rearrangement links TRBV5-1 to TRBJ1-1; the D gene is possibly TRBD1 (5 bases). The CDR3 contains 14 residues. Looked up from germline, CDR1 is SGHRS and CDR2 is YFSETQ. Trimming shortened V by 2 bases and J by 1 base, and 9 bases separated the two germline ends. This CDR3 reads CASSFGGENTEAFF. The CDR3 DNA is TGCGCCAGCAGCTTCGGGGGAGAGAACACTGAAGCTTTCTTT.

The V call is TRBV7-8, the J call TRBJ2-7, with 10 positions matching TRBD2. CDR3 length equals 14 residues. CDR1 and CDR2 from the germline V gene are SGHVS and FQNEAQ. With V trimmed by 4 bases and J by 3 bases, 3 bases remained unmatched. CDR3 sequence reads: CASSSLAGGYEQYF. The CDR3 nucleotides are TGTGCCAGCAGCTCTTTAGCGGGGGGCTACGAGCAGTACTTC.